Listed below are T cell receptor beta chains from one sample, sequenced in a study of OX40 agonist ivuxolimab in advanced cancers. The data were produced by immunoSEQ multiplex PCR, yet TCRdb's version contains in-frame clones alone and is incomplete. Here the sample spans tens of thousands of clones, roughly nine tenths being singletons. The sample here was CD4+ or CD8+ T cells sorted from blood, taken in a trial of the OX40 agonist ivuxolimab. Receptors were obtained from an adult with an advanced solid tumor such as melanoma, head and neck, liver or kidney cancer. Each CDR3 is given with its conserved first and last residue. D genes are given only for firm matches. Some rows mark clone size as missing; the rest say once, few, many or name a class of expanded clone.

clone size	V gene	J gene	D gene	CDR3 protein	CDR3 DNA
-	TRBV7-6	TRBJ2-1	-	CASSWVLGYNEQFF	TGTGCCAGCAGCTGGGTCCTGGGGTACAATGAGCAGTTCTTC
-	TRBV30	TRBJ1-2	-	CAWSLIGNYGYTF	TGTGCCTGGAGTTTAATAGGAAACTATGGCTACACCTTC
-	TRBV7-9	TRBJ2-3	-	CASSFSHRTDTQYF	TGTGCCAGCAGCTTCTCTCACCGCACAGATACGCAGTATTTT
-	TRBV7-3	TRBJ2-1	-	CASSSTGYNEQFF	TGTGCCAGCAGCTCGACAGGCTACAATGAGCAGTTCTTC
-	TRBV15	TRBJ2-3	-	CATSRDEIFGTDTQYF	TGTGCCACCAGCAGAGATGAAATCTTCGGCACAGATACGCAGTATTTT
-	TRBV29-1	TRBJ2-7	-	CSARLVYEQYF	TGCAGCGCCCGACTAGTCTACGAGCAGTACTTC
-	TRBV19	TRBJ1-1	-	CASSFQGNTEAFF	TGTGCCAGTAGCTTCCAGGGGAACACTGAAGCTTTCTTT
-	TRBV7-6	TRBJ1-1	-	CASSSLLRATEAFF	TGTGCCAGCAGCTCCCTTCTCCGCGCCACTGAAGCTTTCTTT
-	TRBV5-1	TRBJ1-1	TRBD1	CASSQETGLNTEAFF	TGCGCCAGCAGCCAAGAGACAGGGTTGAACACTGAAGCTTTCTTT
-	TRBV30	TRBJ2-1	-	CALGAALGNEQFF	TGTGCCTTGGGGGCAGCGCTTGGCAATGAGCAGTTCTTC
-	TRBV18	TRBJ2-2	-	CASSPPVTGLNTGELFF	TGTGCCAGCTCACCACCGGTCACAGGGTTAAACACCGGGGAGCTGTTTTTT
-	TRBV29-1	TRBJ2-3	TRBD2	CSVAGEVSSTDTQYF	TGCAGCGTCGCGGGGGAGGTCTCTAGCACAGATACGCAGTATTTT
-	TRBV18	TRBJ1-5	-	CASSPGGSNQPQHF	TGTGCCAGCTCACCGGGAGGGTCCAATCAGCCCCAGCATTTT
-	TRBV5-6	TRBJ2-3	-	CASSFGTDTQYF	TGTGCCAGCAGCTTTGGCACAGATACGCAGTATTTT
-	TRBV11-1	TRBJ2-7	-	CASSLEARANEQYF	TGTGCCAGCAGCTTAGAGGCCAGGGCCAACGAGCAGTACTTC
-	TRBV5-6	TRBJ1-1	TRBD1	CASSETGGNTEAFF	TGTGCCAGCAGCGAGACAGGGGGGAACACTGAAGCTTTCTTT
-	TRBV27	TRBJ2-5	-	CASRPRVLQETQYF	TGTGCCAGCAGGCCCAGGGTTCTACAAGAGACCCAGTACTTC
-	TRBV4-3	TRBJ1-1	TRBD1	CASSPTGGHTEAFF	TGCGCCAGCAGCCCAACAGGGGGTCACACTGAAGCTTTCTTT
-	TRBV27	TRBJ2-7	-	CASSLSGNEQYF	TGTGCCAGCAGTTTAAGTGGGAACGAGCAGTACTTC
-	TRBV14	TRBJ2-1	TRBD2	CASSHFLAGDNGQFF	TGTGCCAGCAGCCATTTTCTAGCGGGTGACAACGGGCAGTTCTTC
-	TRBV5-4	TRBJ2-3	-	CASSPGLTSTDTQYF	TGTGCCAGCAGCCCGGGACTCACTAGCACAGATACGCAGTATTTT
-	TRBV9	TRBJ2-3	-	CASSALLTDTQYF	TGTGCCAGCAGCGCACTACTCACAGATACGCAGTATTTT
-	TRBV5-4	TRBJ2-1	TRBD2	CASSLSGTSFYNEQFF	TGTGCCAGCAGCTTATCCGGGACTAGCTTTTACAATGAGCAGTTCTTC
-	TRBV9	TRBJ2-6	-	CASSPRDLPSNVLTF	TGTGCCAGCAGCCCACGGGATCTACCGTCCAACGTCCTGACTTTC
-	TRBV11-2	TRBJ2-1	-	CASSFGRVQFF	TGTGCCAGCAGCTTCGGTAGGGTGCAGTTCTTC
-	TRBV7-2	TRBJ1-2	-	CASIPSPGNYGYTF	TGTGCCAGCATCCCATCCCCTGGGAACTATGGCTACACCTTC
-	TRBV28	TRBJ1-1	-	CASSLGTGLITEAFF	TGTGCCAGCAGTTTAGGCACAGGGCTAATCACTGAAGCTTTCTTT
-	TRBV11-2	TRBJ2-7	TRBD2	CASSSGTSGYEQYF	TGTGCCAGCAGTTCCGGGACTAGCGGTTACGAGCAGTACTTC
-	TRBV7-9	TRBJ1-1	-	CASSLGGVTEAFF	TGTGCCAGCAGCTTAGGGGGGGTCACTGAAGCTTTCTTT
-	TRBV9	TRBJ1-3	-	CASSVGGASGNTIYF	TGTGCCAGCAGCGTAGGGGGGGCCTCTGGAAACACCATATATTTT
-	TRBV10-2	TRBJ2-7	TRBD2	CASSESVAGEYEQYF	TGCGCCAGCAGTGAGTCGGTAGCGGGAGAGTACGAGCAGTACTTC
-	TRBV29-1	TRBJ2-2	-	CSVVGGSGELFF	TGCAGCGTTGTCGGGGGTTCCGGGGAGCTGTTTTTT
-	TRBV7-9	TRBJ1-5	-	CASSLFSQPQHF	TGTGCCAGCAGCTTATTTTCTCAGCCCCAGCATTTT
-	TRBV6-8	TRBJ2-2	TRBD1	CASSYPDRAGGELFF	TGTGCCAGCAGTTACCCGGACAGGGCTGGCGGGGAGCTGTTTTTT
-	TRBV5-4	TRBJ2-7	TRBD1	CASSRDRRPFYEQYF	TGTGCCAGCAGTCGGGACAGGAGACCTTTCTACGAGCAGTACTTC
few	TRBV11-3	TRBJ2-1	-	CASSLATSLAYNEQFF	TGTGCCAGCAGCTTAGCGACTTCACTAGCCTACAATGAGCAGTTCTTC
-	TRBV9	TRBJ2-4	-	CASSPWSDPKNIQYF	TGTGCCAGCAGCCCGTGGTCCGACCCCAAAAACATTCAGTACTTC
-	TRBV13	TRBJ2-1	-	CASSFGRGNLNEQFF	TGTGCCAGCAGCTTCGGACGGGGGAATCTCAATGAGCAGTTCTTC
-	TRBV30	TRBJ2-5	TRBD2	CAWDEAGGRETQYF	TGTGCCTGGGACGAAGCGGGAGGCAGGGAGACCCAGTACTTC
-	TRBV5-6	TRBJ2-2	-	CASSGAAGTPNTGELFF	TGTGCCAGCAGCGGGGCCGCCGGGACACCGAACACCGGGGAGCTGTTTTTT
-	TRBV19	TRBJ2-1	-	CASSIGSGVLNEQFF	TGTGCCAGTAGTATCGGTAGCGGCGTCTTGAATGAGCAGTTCTTC
medium-sized	TRBV4-2	TRBJ1-1	-	CASSQVGARDEAFF	TGTGCCAGCAGCCAAGTTGGCGCTAGGGATGAAGCTTTCTTT
-	TRBV9	TRBJ2-1	-	CASSVENPYNEQFF	TGTGCCAGCAGCGTTGAGAACCCCTACAATGAGCAGTTCTTC
-	TRBV6-5	TRBJ2-5	-	CASRQIRGYQETQYF	TGTGCCAGCAGGCAGATCCGGGGGTACCAAGAGACCCAGTACTTC
-	TRBV7-6	TRBJ2-2	-	CASSLPPAGDITGELFF	TGTGCCAGCAGCTTGCCGCCAGCAGGGGATATAACCGGGGAGCTGTTTTTT
-	TRBV30	TRBJ1-5	TRBD1	CAWRAQGGRRQPQHF	TGTGCCTGGAGGGCTCAGGGGGGGCGCAGGCAGCCCCAGCATTTT
-	TRBV5-4	TRBJ1-2	TRBD1	CASSDGQGGGYTF	TGTGCCAGCAGCGACGGACAGGGTGGTGGCTACACCTTC
-	TRBV28	TRBJ1-2	-	CASSLRHPVYGYTF	TGTGCCAGCAGTTTGCGACACCCTGTCTATGGCTACACCTTC
-	TRBV18	TRBJ2-7	TRBD2	CASSPLGGSPYEQYF	TGTGCCAGCTCACCTCTCGGCGGGAGTCCCTACGAGCAGTACTTC
-	TRBV30	TRBJ2-3	TRBD2	CAWRGWLGEGPDTQYF	TGTGCCTGGAGGGGCTGGTTGGGGGAGGGTCCAGATACGCAGTATTTT
-	TRBV9	TRBJ1-2	TRBD1	CASSAGTGDGYTF	TGTGCCAGCAGCGCCGGGACAGGGGATGGCTACACCTTC
-	TRBV5-6	TRBJ1-1	-	CASSLRSLTSTGTEAFF	TGTGCCAGCAGCTTGAGATCCCTTACTTCTACGGGGACTGAAGCTTTCTTT
-	TRBV7-9	TRBJ2-3	TRBD2	CASSISSGRGTDTQYF	TGTGCCAGCAGCATTTCTAGCGGGAGGGGGACAGATACGCAGTATTTT
-	TRBV5-1	TRBJ2-3	-	CASSRDFTDTQYF	TGCGCCAGCAGTCGGGACTTTACAGATACGCAGTATTTT
-	TRBV27	TRBJ2-1	-	CASSYPGTPGNEQFF	TGTGCCAGCAGCTACCCCGGGACTCCCGGCAATGAGCAGTTCTTC